This T cell receptor beta chain was recorded in a study of T cells in Graves' hyperthyroidism and ophthalmopathy. Turning to the study itself: The initial diagnosis was the point when peripheral blood was collected, ahead of any treatment.

Subjects aged 18 to 65 presented with newly diagnosed hyperthyroidism of less than 2 months' duration. The study left out patients who had uncontrolled infection, other autoimmune disease, pregnancy or lactation. It was at first hyperthyroidism diagnosis, before any ophthalmopathy symptoms, that the blood sample was taken. RNA transcripts were the template for amplifying TCR beta CDR3 regions. HTBI primers were used for first-round RT-PCR of the TCR CDR3. In TCRdb, the multiplex PCR reads were re-called with MiXCR into one record per CDR3 protein. Of 730,000 or so distinct CDR3 sequences listed, approximately 18% are singletons. This clonotype was detected only a few times. The origin of this receptor is a woman in her fifties or sixties with Graves' hyperthyroidism that later progressed to Graves' ophthalmopathy. Sequenced input: blood.

The CDR3 spells CASSLKVEGNQPQHF. The CDR3 DNA reads as TGTGCCAGCAGTTTAAAGGTGGAGGGGAATCAGCCCCAGCATTTT. The V call is TRBV12-3 or TRBV12-4, the J call TRBJ1-5; D may be TRBD1 (5 bases). The CDR3 consists of 15 residues. Deletions cut 2 bases from V and 4 bases from J, with 12 bases between.